This T cell receptor (beta chain) was captured in a study of Graves' ophthalmopathy and Graves' hyperthyroidism. Presentation of ophthalmopathy in the donors involved moderate-to-severe activity, CAS ≥3, NOSPECS ≥4 and a duration under 3 months. Excluded were patients with other autoimmune diseases, uncontrolled infections, pregnancy or lactation. Fresh peripheral blood (approximately 10 ml) yielded the PBMCs. RNA transcripts served as template for amplifying TCR beta CDR3 sequences. Second-round multiplex PCR came after first-round RT-PCR with HTBI primers. TCRdb ran MiXCR on the multiplex PCR reads and lists one entry per CDR3 protein. The sample records fewer than 350,000 distinct CDR3 sequences, 15% to 20% being singletons. Overall study findings and caveats: Among expanded thyroid clonotypes above 0.001 frequency, most also occurred in blood.

This CDR3 contains 14 residues. The ends were cut back, 5 bases at V and 0 bases at J, with 8 bases in the middle. Germline values: CDR1 PRHDT, CDR2 FYEKMQ (reference sequence). This clonotype has at least ten counts. Its antigen is still unknown. The chain combines TRBV13 with TRBJ1-5, with D perhaps matching TRBD1 (5 bases). The clonotype originates from an adult man with Graves' ophthalmopathy. The sample taken for sequencing was peripheral blood. CDR3 sequence reads: CASSAQGSNQPQHF. As DNA, the CDR3 is TGTGCCAGCAGCGCCCAGGGTAGCAATCAGCCCCAGCATTTT.